The sequence of this T cell receptor (beta chain) was determined in a study of blood T cells in healthy people across ages. Study-wide findings and caveats: Estimates drawn from one million T cells were deemed to understate diversity. The donors' CMV status was not determined, possibly confounding changes in expanded clonotypes.

Comment on this clonotype: Its antigen remains unidentified.

The CDR3 is 15 amino acids. The V end was cut by 5 bases, the J end by 0 bases, with 13 bases between. Germline V gene lookup returns CDR1 SGHTA and CDR2 FQGTGA. Donation came from healthy Caucasian individuals in Russia who were aged roughly 6 to 95. The authors isolated at least 7 million PBMCs per sample. A second 7 to 11 cycle PCR used barcoded and J-beta primers. MiXCR was run by TCRdb on the 5' RACE reads, yielding one entry per CDR3 protein. The profile shows more than 650,000 distinct CDR3 sequences, 20% to 30% of them singletons. These data are also associated with another study on T cells of mothers and their children.

The sequenced sample consisted of blood. This chain connects TRBV7-3 to TRBJ1-2; D unclear. The receptor was derived from a boy aged 5-17 years in good health. CDR3 DNA sequence: TGTGCCAGCAGCCCCGGGCGGCTAGCTAACTATGGCTACACCTTC. This encodes CASSPGRLANYGYTF.